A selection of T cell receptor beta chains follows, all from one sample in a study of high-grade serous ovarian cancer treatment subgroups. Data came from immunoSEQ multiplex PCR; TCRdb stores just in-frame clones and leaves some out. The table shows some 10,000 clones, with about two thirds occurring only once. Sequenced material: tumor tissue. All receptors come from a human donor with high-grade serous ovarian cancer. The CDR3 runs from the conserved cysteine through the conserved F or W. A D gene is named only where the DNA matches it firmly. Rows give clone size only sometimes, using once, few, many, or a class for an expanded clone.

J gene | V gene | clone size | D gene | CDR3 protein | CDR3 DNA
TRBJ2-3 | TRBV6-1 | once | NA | CASSRARVATQYF | TGTGCCAGCAGCCGGGCCAGGGTGGCTACGCAGTATTTT
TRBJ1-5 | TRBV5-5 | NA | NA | CASSLAGTAYSNQPQHF | TGTGCCAGCAGCTTAGCCGGGACGGCATATAGCAATCAGCCCCAGCATTTT
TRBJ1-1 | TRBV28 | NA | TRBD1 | CASSTQTGGTEAFF | TGTGCCAGCAGTACTCAGACAGGGGGCACTGAAGCTTTCTTT
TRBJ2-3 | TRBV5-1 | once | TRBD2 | CASSTGLAGGSTDTQYF | TGCGCCAGCAGCACCGGACTAGCGGGAGGATCGACAGATACGCAGTATTTT
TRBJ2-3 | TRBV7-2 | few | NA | CASSGWRGEHTQYF | TGTGCCAGCAGCGGGTGGAGGGGAGAGCATACGCAGTATTTT
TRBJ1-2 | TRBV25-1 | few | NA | CASSVGARNGYTF | TGTGCCAGCAGTGTGGGGGCGAGGAATGGCTACACCTTC
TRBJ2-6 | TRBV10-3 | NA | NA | CAIRDPGANVLTF | TGTGCCATCAGAGACCCTGGGGCCAACGTCCTGACTTTC
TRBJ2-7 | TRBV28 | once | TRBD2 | CASSLSKGGSIYEQYF | TGTGCCAGCAGTTTATCCAAGGGAGGGAGTATCTACGAGCAGTACTTC
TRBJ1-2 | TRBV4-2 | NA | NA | CASSPGRTNYGYTF | TGTGCCAGCAGCCCAGGACGGACTAACTATGGCTACACCTTC
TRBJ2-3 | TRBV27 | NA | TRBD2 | CASSLLSRWELAGNTDTQYF | TGTGCCAGCAGTTTACTATCCCGATGGGAACTAGCGGGAAACACAGATACGCAGTATTTT
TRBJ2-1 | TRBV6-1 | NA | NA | CASLDRIRQFF | TGTGCCAGCCTAGACCGTATTAGGCAGTTCTTC
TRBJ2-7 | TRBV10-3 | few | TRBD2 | CAISESQLAGVGEQYF | TGTGCCATCAGTGAGTCCCAACTAGCGGGAGTAGGCGAGCAGTACTTC
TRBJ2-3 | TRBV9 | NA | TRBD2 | CASSESGRAVGDTQYF | TGTGCCAGCAGCGAGAGCGGGAGGGCGGTTGGAGATACGCAGTATTTT
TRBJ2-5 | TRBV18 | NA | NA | CASSPRPGEETQYF | TGTGCCAGCTCACCACGGCCGGGGGAAGAGACCCAGTACTTC
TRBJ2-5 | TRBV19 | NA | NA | CASSIMRSDQETQYF | TGTGCCAGTAGTATAATGAGGTCAGACCAAGAGACCCAGTACTTC
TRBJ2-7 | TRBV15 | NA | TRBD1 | CATSRDRGPYEQYF | TGTGCCACAAGTCGGGACAGGGGGCCGTACGAGCAGTACTTC